This TCR beta chain was retrieved from a study of T cells in Graves' hyperthyroidism and ophthalmopathy (dated by TCRdb to 2018 to 2020). With respect to the entire study: Peripheral blood samples were taken at initial diagnosis, before any treatment was given. A discovery cohort of 95 to 100 patients, 43 with Graves' ophthalmopathy and about 58 with stable Graves' hyperthyroidism, was used to find distinguishing TCR V-J signatures. Prospective prediction of ophthalmopathy was tested in an independent validation cohort of 18 to 20 hyperthyroidism patients and 15 to 17 patients who later progressed to ophthalmopathy. For training and testing, the 80 to 100 patients in the discovery cohort were randomly divided in a 7:3 ratio. The study also compared thyroid tissue and blood T-cell repertoires from several Graves' hyperthyroidism patients. Once sampling was done, hyperthyroidism patients were given methimazole at a starting dose of 30 mg daily, whereas ophthalmopathy patients were given high-dose intravenous methylprednisolone. TCR Vbeta CDR3 sequencing of roughly 140 peripheral blood samples (over 40 ophthalmopathy, some 75 hyperthyroidism and roughly 17 progressor patients) is reported in the paper. Paper-wide results and their limitations: No statistical method was used to fix the sample size in advance, and group allocation was not hidden from the investigators. Ophthalmopathy was separated from stable hyperthyroidism by a 13 V-J signature model, with approximately 90% sensitivity and roughly 81% specificity obtained in cross-validation and 80%/75% obtained in testing. In validation, the model predicted progression to ophthalmopathy with 60% to 71% sensitivity and less than 80% specificity, a median of about 6 months before onset. Most expanded thyroid clonotypes (frequency above 0.001) were also detected in blood, suggesting blood repertoires may reflect thyroid immune responses.

As for this clonotype: Its antigen has not been determined. Base quality data are lacking; no much larger clone is found one base away.

Amplification of TCR beta CDR3 regions was carried out from RNA transcripts. A first-round RT-PCR of the TCR CDR3 used the HTBI primer set with the Qiagen OneStep RT-PCR kit. Libraries were constructed in a second round of multiplex PCR, after which size selection and purification were carried out. Paired-end sequencing of the libraries was performed with 100 bp reads on an Illumina HiSeq2000. In the paper's pipeline: SOAPnuke was used to process the raw data, with reads discarded if the reads contained adapters or uncalled bases, had a mean Phred below 15, or lacked an exact constant-primer or identifier match. COPE v1.2.5 was used to merge high-quality paired reads, and clonotypes were defined as unique nucleotide sequences. MiTCR v1.1 was used to align clonotypes to the IMGT TRBV, TRBD and TRBJ reference segments. Analysis was restricted to V-J combinations with a frequency above 0.0001, which covered about 99% of repertoires. The TCS score was defined as F50 (clonal expansion) divided by E x V (chaos), with BLOSUM62-based TCRdist calculated between CDR3 peptides within each V-J. Welch's t-statistics and random forest reduced several hundred V-J features to roughly 13, which were used in a naive Bayes classifier (R e1071). TCRdb reprocessing: public reads trimmed at Q25 with fastp, clones called with MiXCR, in-frame beta chains kept. Each CDR3 protein appears once, grouped with its most common genes and DNA. TCRdb's processing, not the authors' own work, is the source of the V and J calls. The sample contains roughly 300,000 distinct CDR3 sequences, roughly 21% of them found a single time. The ten biggest clones cover around 50% of the sample.

At the junction V is shortened by 6 bases and J by 9 bases; bases outside the gene matches: 7. Reading the germline V gene gives CDR1 MNHNS and CDR2 SASEGT. The cysteine opens and the phenylalanine closes a CDR3 of 15 amino acids. The sequence is cut down to CDR3 DNA, 45 bases in frame from base 1. Stable Graves' hyperthyroidism was defined as the absence of progression to ophthalmopathy over 18 months of follow-up. Hyperthyroidism patients were newly diagnosed, had a disease duration of under 2 months, and were aged 18 to 65 years. Any patient with an uncontrolled infection, another autoimmune disease, pregnancy or lactation was excluded. Diagnoses were based on clinical symptoms, serum thyroxine and TRAb, thyroid ultrasound and orbital computed tomography. PBMCs were isolated from about 9 ml of fresh peripheral blood by Ficoll-Paque density gradient centrifugation. Total RNA was extracted using Trizol reagent, and RNA quality was assessed on an Agilent 2100 Bioanalyzer.

The receptor was derived from a woman aged 50 to 60 with Graves' hyperthyroidism. Rearrangement joined TRBV6-1 to TRBJ2-1; 14 nucleotides in the junction match TRBD2. The specimen sequenced was blood. The CDR3 here reads CASRAGLAGVFEQFF. The sequence in DNA is TGTGCCAGCAGAGCGGGACTAGCGGGGGTTTTTGAGCAGTTCTTC.